This T cell receptor beta chain was documented in a study of graft-versus-host responses after intestinal transplantation. Germline V CDR1 and CDR2: SGHRS, YFSETQ. Losses at the gene ends were 0 bases for V and 6 bases for J; bases not matched to a gene: 10. The CDR3 covers 17 residues. Points on this clone: Its antigen remains unknown.

Measured with immunoSEQ multiplex PCR; TCRdb has only the in-frame clones, and not every one. The sample lists some 110,000 clones, less than 95% occurring once. The source of this sequence is a human donor who received an intestinal transplant. The chain has TRBV5-1 and TRBJ2-1; 9 bases are a match to TRBD1. The sequences come from unstimulated CD4+ T cells sorted from spleen or lymph node cells, collected before intestinal transplant. The CDR3 protein is CASSLVPGTGMINEQFF. The CDR3 DNA follows: TGCGCCAGCAGCTTGGTCCCCGGGACAGGGATGATCAATGAGCAGTTCTTC.